The rows below give T cell receptor beta chains drawn from one sample of a study of T cells in narcolepsy. Using immunoSEQ multiplex PCR, the repertoire was profiled, and TCRdb retains in-frame clones only, with some absent. The repertoire consists of roughly 25,000 clones, with approximately 85% occurring once and the leading ten covering about 1.3%. Sequenced material: CD45RA- memory CD4+ T cells from PBMCs. These TCRs come from a human donor with narcolepsy. The CDR3 runs from the conserved cysteine through the conserved F or W. A D gene is named only where the DNA matches it firmly. Clone size appears in some rows only: once, few, many, or a class for an expanded clone.

d_call: -
j_call: TRBJ2-7
v_call: TRBV18
clone_size: -
cdr3_aa: CASSPRVAQYEQYF
cdr3_nt: TGTGCCAGCTCACCACGTGTGGCACAGTACGAGCAGTACTTC

d_call: TRBD1
j_call: TRBJ1-1
v_call: TRBV29-1
clone_size: once
cdr3_aa: CSASTGPGAEAFF
cdr3_nt: TGCAGCGCCTCGACAGGGCCGGGCGCTGAAGCTTTCTTT

d_call: TRBD1
j_call: TRBJ2-5
v_call: TRBV6-5
clone_size: -
cdr3_aa: CASSYRGPETQYF
cdr3_nt: TGTGCCAGCAGTTACAGGGGGCCGGAGACCCAGTACTTC

d_call: TRBD2
j_call: TRBJ2-2
v_call: TRBV19
clone_size: -
cdr3_aa: CASSIERAGVSTGELFF
cdr3_nt: TGTGCCAGTAGTATAGAAAGGGCGGGAGTATCGACCGGGGAGCTGTTTTTT

d_call: TRBD1
j_call: TRBJ2-7
v_call: TRBV19
clone_size: -
cdr3_aa: CASSISGQGPYEQYF
cdr3_nt: TGTGCCAGTAGTATTTCCGGACAGGGCCCCTACGAGCAGTACTTC

d_call: -
j_call: TRBJ1-3
v_call: TRBV7-7
clone_size: -
cdr3_aa: CASSGGIGVSGNTIYF
cdr3_nt: TGTGCCAGCAGCGGAGGGATAGGGGTCTCTGGAAACACCATATATTTT

d_call: -
j_call: TRBJ2-1
v_call: TRBV6-6
clone_size: -
cdr3_aa: CASRLSGGIKGNEQFF
cdr3_nt: TGTGCCAGCAGACTCTCGGGGGGCATTAAGGGGAATGAGCAGTTCTTC

d_call: -
j_call: TRBJ1-5
v_call: TRBV11-2
clone_size: -
cdr3_aa: CASSPSGQKFQPQHF
cdr3_nt: TGTGCCAGCAGCCCGAGCGGACAGAAGTTTCAGCCCCAGCATTTT

d_call: TRBD1
j_call: TRBJ1-1
v_call: TRBV11-2
clone_size: -
cdr3_aa: CASSPGTATEAFF
cdr3_nt: TGTGCCAGCAGCCCAGGGACAGCCACTGAAGCTTTCTTT

d_call: TRBD2
j_call: TRBJ2-7
v_call: TRBV18
clone_size: -
cdr3_aa: CASPRLGSGLNPTEQYF
cdr3_nt: TGTGCCAGCCCACGTTTGGGTAGCGGGCTTAACCCTACCGAGCAGTACTTC

d_call: -
j_call: TRBJ2-7
v_call: TRBV7-9
clone_size: -
cdr3_aa: CASSLEARDWDF
cdr3_nt: TGTGCCAGCAGCTTGGAGGCGAGGGACTGGGACTTC

d_call: -
j_call: TRBJ1-5
v_call: TRBV19
clone_size: -
cdr3_aa: CASSYTSQPQHF
cdr3_nt: TGTGCCAGTAGTTACACAAGTCAGCCCCAGCATTTT

d_call: -
j_call: TRBJ1-2
v_call: TRBV21-1
clone_size: -
cdr3_aa: CASKTKTERYYGYTF
cdr3_nt: TGTGCCAGCAAGACTAAGACGGAGAGATACTATGGCTACACCTTC

d_call: TRBD2
j_call: TRBJ2-3
v_call: TRBV9
clone_size: -
cdr3_aa: CASSVGVAGVSDTQYF
cdr3_nt: TGTGCCAGCAGCGTAGGAGTAGCGGGAGTTTCAGATACGCAGTATTTT

d_call: -
j_call: TRBJ2-1
v_call: TRBV21-1
clone_size: -
cdr3_aa: CASSLGAQFF
cdr3_nt: TGTGCCAGCAGCTTGGGGGCGCAGTTCTTC

d_call: -
j_call: TRBJ2-3
v_call: TRBV28
clone_size: -
cdr3_aa: CASSLPGLADRTSTDTQYF
cdr3_nt: TGTGCCAGCAGTTTACCCGGGCTAGCGGACAGAACTAGCACAGATACGCAGTATTTT

d_call: -
j_call: TRBJ1-6
v_call: TRBV11-3
clone_size: -
cdr3_aa: CASSLDLNSPLHF
cdr3_nt: TGTGCCAGCAGCTTAGATCTAAATTCACCCCTCCACTTT

d_call: -
j_call: TRBJ2-3
v_call: TRBV20-1
clone_size: -
cdr3_aa: CSAAQGDTQYF
cdr3_nt: TGCAGTGCCGCCCAGGGAGATACGCAGTATTTT

d_call: TRBD2
j_call: TRBJ2-3
v_call: TRBV27
clone_size: -
cdr3_aa: CASSALPFTSGTYGPDTQYF
cdr3_nt: TGTGCCAGCAGTGCCCTCCCCTTTACTAGCGGGACTTACGGCCCAGATACGCAGTATTTT

d_call: TRBD2
j_call: TRBJ2-1
v_call: TRBV4-2
clone_size: -
cdr3_aa: CASSQRAGGSYNEQFF
cdr3_nt: TGTGCCAGCAGCCAGAGAGCGGGAGGGTCCTACAATGAGCAGTTCTTC

d_call: TRBD2
j_call: TRBJ2-2
v_call: TRBV4-1
clone_size: -
cdr3_aa: CASSQDSLADLFANTGELFF
cdr3_nt: TGCGCCAGCAGCCAAGATAGTCTAGCGGATCTATTCGCGAACACCGGGGAGCTGTTTTTT

d_call: TRBD1
j_call: TRBJ1-2
v_call: TRBV4-2
clone_size: -
cdr3_aa: CASSQDRGDRGTYGYTF
cdr3_nt: TGTGCCAGCAGCCAAGATCGGGGGGACAGGGGGACCTATGGCTACACCTTC

d_call: -
j_call: TRBJ2-1
v_call: TRBV9
clone_size: -
cdr3_aa: CASSVVGAVYDEQFF
cdr3_nt: TGTGCCAGCAGCGTAGTAGGGGCGGTGTACGATGAGCAGTTCTTC

d_call: TRBD1
j_call: TRBJ1-4
v_call: TRBV13
clone_size: few
cdr3_aa: CASSVQGMGEKLFF
cdr3_nt: TGTGCCAGCAGCGTACAGGGGATGGGTGAAAAACTGTTTTTT

d_call: -
j_call: TRBJ1-1
v_call: TRBV30
clone_size: -
cdr3_aa: CAWSRWGGRGTNTEAFF
cdr3_nt: TGTGCCTGGAGCAGGTGGGGGGGGCGAGGGACGAACACTGAAGCTTTCTTT